One sample yielded the 4 T cell receptor beta chains listed below, sequenced in a study of cytomegalovirus exposure and HLA in healthy donors. The PCR ran on 60 Vbeta and 13 Jbeta primers. Profiling relied on immunoSEQ multiplex PCR, and the TCRdb table lists in-frame clones only, not all of them. Altogether around 200,000 clones are present, 82% being singletons, with the ten largest covering under 0.9%. The sequenced sample consisted of PBMCs. These receptors were collected from a woman aged 18-29 years in good health and CMV-seronegative.

The chain is built from TRBV2 and TRBJ2-1; D is perhaps TRBD2 (6 bases). Trimming removed 7 bases from V and 2 bases from J, with 9 bases in between. In germline, CDR1 is SNHLY, CDR2 FYNNEI. The CDR3 sequence is 13 residues long. The CDR3 region is CASIRETYNEQFF. The CDR3 region has the DNA TGTGCCAGCATACGGGAGACCTACAATGAGCAGTTCTTC.

In its sample, this clone was seen a few times. The chain carries TRBV18 and TRBJ2-7; TRBD1 is a possible D gene (6 bases). The CDR3 loop spans 14 amino acids. V dropped 3 bases and J dropped 2 bases, with 11 bases sitting between them. Germline lookup yields CDR1 KGHSH and CDR2 LQKENI. CDR3 bases: TGTGCCAGCTCACCGGGGGACAACCCCTACGAGCAGTACTTC. It specifies CASSPGDNPYEQYF.

The chain combines TRBV30 with TRBJ2-3; 15 bases match TRBD2. The CDR3 totals 20 residues. Per germline, CDR1 GTSNPN and CDR2 SVGIG (reference sequence). J lost 0 bases, V lost 6 bases, and 16 bases had no gene match. CDR3 loop: CACSGLAGGIDSSSTDTQYF. The CDR3 bases are TGTGCCTGCTCCGGACTAGCGGGAGGGATAGATTCATCTAGCACAGATACGCAGTATTTT.

J is TRBJ1-5 and V is TRBV5-8, with 7 nucleotides matching TRBD1. The junction had 9 bases not matched to a gene; V was cut back by 3 bases and J by 3 bases. The CDR3 runs to 16 residues. The germline V gene encodes CDR1 SGHTS and CDR2 YDEGEE. CDR3 amino acids: CASSYQRGLINQPQHF. The CDR3 DNA sequence: TGTGCCAGCAGCTATCAAAGGGGGCTGATCAATCAGCCCCAGCATTTT. Together with reference TRBV5-8 and TRBJ1-5, the CDR3 gives the full variable domain: EAGVTQSPTHLIKTRGQQATLRCSPISGHTSVYWYQQALGLGLQFLLWYDEGEERNRGNFPPRFSGRQFPNYSSELNVNALELEDSALYLCASSYQRGLINQPQHFGDGTRLSIL.